The 9 T cell receptor beta chains below all came from one sample that was sequenced in a study of CD8 T cells in Susac syndrome. RNA was extracted with the RNeasy kit, and a quantity of roughly 0.45 to 1 ug was reverse transcribed using random hexamers. MiXCR, run by TCRdb on the immunoSEQ multiplex PCR reads, gives a single entry per CDR3 protein. The sample consists of roughly 150,000 distinct CDR3 sequences, approximately 95% of them appearing once. The sequenced material came from CD8+ T cells from PBMCs. The receptors were gathered from a human donor with Susac syndrome.

This chain joins TRBV10-3 and TRBJ1-2; possible D gene TRBD1, 5 bases. The germline V gene has CDR1 ENHRY and CDR2 SYGVKD. The CDR3 sequence is 13 residues long. V lost 4 bases, J lost 6 bases, and 12 bases lay in between. In nucleotides, the CDR3 is TGTGCCATCAGTGGCCGGGACGAGCATGGCTACACCTTC. Protein product: CAISGRDEHGYTF.

This clonotype came up once. J is TRBJ2-2 and V is TRBV12-5; D not certain. Germline CDR1 and CDR2: LGHNT and FRNRAP. This CDR3 spans 17 amino acids. V was pared by 0 bases and J by 0 bases, with 11 bases between. CDR3 residues: CASGLVFTSTNTGELFF. In DNA form, the CDR3 reads TGTGCTAGTGGTTTGGTATTTACTTCGACGAACACCGGGGAGCTGTTTTTT. Based on the CDR3 plus reference TRBV12-5 and TRBJ2-2, the full variable domain is DARVTQTPRHKVTEMGQEVTMRCQPILGHNTVFWYRQTMMQGLELLAYFRNRAPLDDSGMPKDRFSAEMPDATLATLKIQPSEPRDSAVYFCASGLVFTSTNTGELFFGEGSRLTVL.

CDR3 sequence reads: CATSAGSNQPQHF. For the CDR3, the DNA is TGTGCCACCAGTGCAGGCAGCAATCAGCCCCAGCATTTT. The gene calls are TRBV24-1 and TRBJ1-5; unclear D gene. Germline V gene data show CDR1 as KGHDR and CDR2 as SFDVKD. Trimming stripped 5 bases from V and 1 base from J, with 5 bases between. This CDR3 spans 13 amino acids.

The chain joins TRBV20-1 to TRBJ1-1, with D perhaps TRBD1 (5 bases). The V end was cut by 7 bases, the J end by 7 bases, with 10 bases between. The CDR3 is 10 residues long. The germline CDR1 and CDR2 sequences are DFQATT and SNEGSKA (reference sequence). CDR3 nucleotides: TGCAGTGTAGGGACGGTTGAAGCTTTCTTT. This codes for CSVGTVEAFF.

V and J are TRBV25-1 and TRBJ1-1; D is perhaps TRBD1 (5 bases). Trimming left V 2 bases short and J 4 bases short, with 14 bases between. Germline loops: CDR1 MGHDK, CDR2 SYGVNS. The CDR3 spans 15 residues. The DNA of the CDR3 is TGTGCCAGCAGTGAACCCGGTGAGGGGACCACTGAAGCTTTCTTT. It specifies CASSEPGEGTTEAFF.

This chain uses TRBV12-3 or TRBV12-4 with TRBJ2-2; D is ambiguous. This CDR3 has 12 residues. The germline V and J ends were trimmed by 3 bases and 5 bases, with 4 bases remaining between them. CDR3 amino acids: CASSLVTGELFF. As DNA, the CDR3 is TGTGCCAGCAGTTTGGTAACCGGGGAGCTGTTTTTT.

The V gene is TRBV28, the J gene TRBJ2-4; D uncertain. Per the germline V gene, CDR1 is MDHEN and CDR2 is SYDVKM. CDR3 length: 15 amino acids. V was shortened by 4 bases and J by 0 bases, with 10 bases between the two germline ends. The CDR3 DNA is TGTGCCAGCAGTTCTCACAGTGAAGCCAAAAACATTCAGTACTTC. Encoded protein: CASSSHSEAKNIQYF.

In DNA, the CDR3 is TGTGCCACCAGCAGAGAGGCAGGGGTAGTAGAGACCCAGTACTTC. Translation gives CATSREAGVVETQYF. The V and J genes are TRBV15 and TRBJ2-5; a possible D gene is TRBD1 (6 bases). Trimming cost V 0 bases and J 4 bases, with 12 bases left between them. This CDR3 is built from 15 residues. In germline, CDR1 is LNHNV, CDR2 YYDKDF (reference sequence).

CDR3 region: CASTTGAGNGYTF. The CDR3 bases are TGTGCCAGCACGACAGGGGCGGGGAATGGCTACACCTTC. The chain links TRBV25-1 to TRBJ1-2; 8 bases fit TRBD1. Germline CDR1 is MGHDK and CDR2 is SYGVNS. There are 13 residues in the CDR3. J was trimmed by 6 bases and V by 7 bases; bases with no gene match: 7.